Detailed here is one T cell receptor (beta chain). Antigen specificity is unknown. These data are taken from a study of OX40 agonist ivuxolimab in advanced cancers. Study outcomes and limitations: More expanded clones were seen, on average, in CD8+ T cells than in CD4+. The authors also found low normalized T-cell clonal expansion in some nonresponders. There was clonal expansion of CD4+ and CD8+ blood T cells by week 6 at 0.1 to 3.0 mg/kg.

The table came from immunoSEQ multiplex PCR; TCRdb's copy has only in-frame clones and leaves some out. The profile shows tens of thousands of clones, around nine tenths of them singletons. CDR3 size: 17 residues. CDR1 KGHSH and CDR2 LQKENI come from the germline V gene. V gave up 2 bases and J gave up 0 bases, with 16 bases separating them. Autoimmune disease history or systemic immunosuppression meant exclusion. The chain recombines TRBV18 with TRBJ1-2; maybe TRBD1 (5 bases). The TCR was taken from an adult with an advanced solid tumor such as melanoma, head and neck, liver or kidney cancer. The input for sequencing was CD4+ or CD8+ T cells sorted from blood, taken in a trial of the OX40 agonist ivuxolimab. CDR3 sequence (DNA): TGTGCCAGCTCACCAAGAGGCTCGACAGTGACTAACTATGGCTACACCTTC. It encodes CASSPRGSTVTNYGYTF.